One TCR beta chain is described in this entry. This sample stems from a study of control samples from healthy donors and cancer patients. Germline loops: CDR1 SGHTA, CDR2 FQGNSA. The junction had 6 bases not matched to a gene; V was cut back by 5 bases and J by 3 bases. The CDR3 has 15 amino acids. Profiled with immunoSEQ multiplex PCR; TCRdb holds only in-frame clones, not every one. Of more than 95,000 clones in the sample, 70% to 90% are singletons; the top ten hold roughly 2.5%. Sequenced material: blood. This chain links TRBV7-2 with TRBJ1-4, with 7 positions matching TRBD1. The TCR was taken from a woman in her 70s in good health. Here the CDR3 DNA reads TGTGCCAGCAGCCCCGGACAGGTGTCTAATGAAAAACTGTTTTTT. Translation gives CASSPGQVSNEKLFF. The entire variable domain, with the rest obtained from reference TRBV7-2 and TRBJ1-4, is as follows: GAGVSQSPSNKVTEKGKDVELRCDPISGHTALYWYRQSLGQGLEFLIYFQGNSAPDKSGLPSDRFSAERTGGSVSTLTIQRTQQEDSAVYLCASSPGQVSNEKLFFGSGTQLSVL.